This is a list of T cell receptor beta chains from one sample in a study of cytomegalovirus exposure and HLA in healthy donors. The repertoire was sequenced with immunoSEQ multiplex PCR; TCRdb's copy has only in-frame clones and lacks some. The sample lists hundreds of thousands of clones; about 70% were seen once. The sample consisted of PBMCs. These receptors originate from a middle-aged man in good health and CMV-seropositive. CDR3s include the opening cysteine and the closing phenylalanine or tryptophan. A D gene is named only where the DNA matches it firmly. Not all rows give a size; the values are once, few, many and, for expanded clones, a class.

size: -; V: TRBV28; J: TRBJ2-7; D: TRBD2; CDR3: CASGPGLAVYEQYF; DNA: TGTGCCAGCGGACCGGGACTAGCGGTATACGAGCAGTACTTC
size: -; V: TRBV4-2; J: TRBJ2-3; D: -; CDR3: CASSQGGTGSPDTQYF; DNA: TGTGCCAGCAGCCAAGGGGGAACGGGGAGCCCAGATACGCAGTATTTT
size: few; V: TRBV6-6; J: TRBJ1-3; D: TRBD1; CDR3: CASSDRGAGNTIYF; DNA: TGTGCCAGCAGTGACAGGGGCGCTGGAAACACCATATATTTT
size: once; V: TRBV28; J: TRBJ1-5; D: TRBD1; CDR3: CASRIGGPYSNQPQHF; DNA: TGTGCCAGCAGGATAGGGGGCCCCTATAGCAATCAGCCCCAGCATTTT
size: -; V: TRBV2; J: TRBJ1-4; D: -; CDR3: CASSTGRVPTTNEKLFF; DNA: TGTGCCAGCAGTACTGGTAGAGTACCCACAACTAATGAAAAACTGTTTTTT
size: -; V: TRBV7-8; J: TRBJ1-1; D: -; CDR3: CASSPFLRTEAFF; DNA: TGTGCCAGCAGCCCGTTTTTGCGAACTGAAGCTTTCTTT
size: -; V: TRBV5-6; J: TRBJ1-2; D: -; CDR3: CASSLRKLPNYGYTF; DNA: TGTGCCAGCAGCTTGCGAAAACTGCCTAACTATGGCTACACCTTC
size: -; V: TRBV7-9; J: TRBJ2-3; D: -; CDR3: CASSPSGGAGTDTQYF; DNA: TGTGCCAGCAGCCCGAGTGGGGGGGCTGGGACAGATACGCAGTATTTT
size: -; V: TRBV5-4; J: TRBJ2-7; D: TRBD2; CDR3: CASSWGGLLREQYF; DNA: TGTGCCAGCTCCTGGGGGGGACTCCTCCGCGAGCAGTACTTC
size: few; V: TRBV4-1; J: TRBJ1-6; D: TRBD1; CDR3: CASSRGQDNSPLHF; DNA: TGCGCCAGCAGCCGGGGACAGGATAATTCACCCCTCCACTTT
size: -; V: TRBV6-5; J: TRBJ1-5; D: TRBD1; CDR3: CASTPGQGNQPQHF; DNA: TGTGCCAGCACCCCCGGACAGGGGAATCAGCCCCAGCATTTT
size: -; V: TRBV19; J: TRBJ1-4; D: TRBD1; CDR3: CASSYGDRATNEKLFF; DNA: TGTGCCAGTAGTTATGGGGACAGAGCAACTAATGAAAAACTGTTTTTT
size: -; V: TRBV15; J: TRBJ2-7; D: TRBD1; CDR3: CATGRPGQGFYEQYF; DNA: TGTGCCACCGGAAGACCGGGACAGGGATTCTACGAGCAGTACTTC
size: -; V: TRBV27; J: TRBJ2-3; D: -; CDR3: CASSLSDRITDTQYF; DNA: TGTGCCAGCAGTTTATCGGACAGAATTACAGATACGCAGTATTTT
size: -; V: TRBV5-1; J: TRBJ2-3; D: TRBD1; CDR3: CASSRMGQGAGDTQYF; DNA: TGCGCCAGCAGCCGAATGGGTCAGGGGGCGGGAGATACGCAGTATTTT
size: -; V: TRBV7-6; J: TRBJ2-5; D: -; CDR3: CASSFEPGETQYF; DNA: TGTGCCAGCAGCTTCGAACCAGGGGAGACCCAGTACTTC
size: -; V: TRBV6-1; J: TRBJ1-6; D: -; CDR3: CASSEFAGALSPLHF; DNA: TGTGCCAGCAGTGAATTTGCAGGGGCCCTTTCACCCCTCCACTTT
size: -; V: TRBV6-4; J: TRBJ2-2; D: -; CDR3: CASRPNRETGELFF; DNA: TGTGCCAGCAGGCCCAACAGGGAGACCGGGGAGCTGTTTTTT
size: -; V: TRBV6-5; J: TRBJ1-6; D: -; CDR3: CASSYELSGSSPLHF; DNA: TGTGCCAGCAGTTACGAATTATCCGGTAGTTCACCCCTCCACTTT
size: -; V: TRBV20-1; J: TRBJ2-5; D: -; CDR3: CSARQGEDQYF; DNA: TGCAGTGCTAGGCAGGGGGAGGACCAGTACTTC
size: -; V: TRBV2; J: TRBJ2-5; D: -; CDR3: CASSMNSQETQYF; DNA: TGTGCCAGCTCCATGAACTCGCAAGAGACCCAGTACTTC
size: -; V: TRBV29-1; J: TRBJ1-1; D: -; CDR3: CSVPGASSGLGTAEAFF; DNA: TGCAGCGTTCCGGGAGCGTCCAGCGGCCTGGGTACGGCTGAAGCTTTCTTT